This is a list of T cell receptor beta chains from one sample in a study of CD8 T cells in Susac syndrome. MiXCR, applied by TCRdb to the immunoSEQ multiplex PCR reads, yields one record per CDR3 protein. Among about 140,000 distinct CDR3 sequences listed, 90% to 95% were seen once. The sample comprised CD8+ T cells from PBMCs. The receptors originated from a human donor in good health. Each CDR3 is given with its conserved first and last residue. D genes are given only for firm matches. Expanded clones are given a class, and other clones once, few, many or no size at all.

D gene: .
V gene: TRBV4-3
J gene: TRBJ2-1
clone size: .
CDR3 DNA: TGCGCCAGCAGCGAGGTGCTGAGCTCCTACAATGAGCAGTTCTTC
CDR3 protein: CASSEVLSSYNEQFF

D gene: .
V gene: TRBV24-1
J gene: TRBJ2-5
clone size: .
CDR3 DNA: TGTGCCACCAGTGACATTACCGGGACTCGAGAAGAGACCCAGTACTTC
CDR3 protein: CATSDITGTREETQYF

D gene: .
V gene: TRBV28
J gene: TRBJ2-7
clone size: .
CDR3 DNA: TGTGCCAGCAGAGTCCAGGGACCCTACGAGCAGTACTTC
CDR3 protein: CASRVQGPYEQYF

D gene: .
V gene: TRBV27
J gene: TRBJ2-2
clone size: .
CDR3 DNA: TGTGCCAGCAGTTTAACACCTCCACCCGGGGAGCTGTTTTTT
CDR3 protein: CASSLTPPPGELFF

D gene: .
V gene: TRBV4-1
J gene: TRBJ1-5
clone size: .
CDR3 DNA: TGCGCCAGCAGCCAGGCCGGGACAAGTATTAGCAATCAGCCCCAGCATTTT
CDR3 protein: CASSQAGTSISNQPQHF

D gene: .
V gene: TRBV15
J gene: TRBJ2-2
clone size: .
CDR3 DNA: TGTGCCACCAGCAGAGGGGGGGCCGGGGAGCTGTTTTTT
CDR3 protein: CATSRGGAGELFF

D gene: .
V gene: TRBV2
J gene: TRBJ1-1
clone size: .
CDR3 DNA: TGTGCCAGCAGTGATACAGGGAGGACTGAAGCTTTCTTT
CDR3 protein: CASSDTGRTEAFF

D gene: .
V gene: TRBV29-1
J gene: TRBJ2-7
clone size: .
CDR3 DNA: TGCAGCGTTGACGGAGCCAACTCCTACGAGCAGTACTTC
CDR3 protein: CSVDGANSYEQYF

D gene: .
V gene: TRBV6-5
J gene: TRBJ1-2
clone size: few
CDR3 DNA: TGTGCCAGCAGTCTACTAGACGATTATGGCTACACCTTC
CDR3 protein: CASSLLDDYGYTF

D gene: .
V gene: TRBV30
J gene: TRBJ2-2
clone size: .
CDR3 DNA: TGTGCCTGCCCAGACGAGGGCACCGGGGAGCTGTTTTTT
CDR3 protein: CACPDEGTGELFF

D gene: .
V gene: TRBV29-1
J gene: TRBJ2-2
clone size: .
CDR3 DNA: TGCAGCGTTCAGGACGGAAACACCGGGGAGCTGTTTTTT
CDR3 protein: CSVQDGNTGELFF

D gene: TRBD2
V gene: TRBV12-3/TRBV12-4
J gene: TRBJ2-1
clone size: .
CDR3 DNA: TGTGCCAGCAGTCCCCTGGGACTAGCGGGAGATGAGCAGTTCTTC
CDR3 protein: CASSPLGLAGDEQFF

D gene: .
V gene: TRBV12-3/TRBV12-4
J gene: TRBJ1-2
clone size: .
CDR3 DNA: TGTGCCAGCAGTTTGTCGGGGAACTATGGCTACACCTTC
CDR3 protein: CASSLSGNYGYTF

D gene: .
V gene: TRBV27
J gene: TRBJ2-1
clone size: .
CDR3 DNA: TGTGCCAGCAGTGCCGGACCGCCTGAGCAGTTCTTC
CDR3 protein: CASSAGPPEQFF

D gene: TRBD2
V gene: TRBV6-1
J gene: TRBJ2-5
clone size: .
CDR3 DNA: TGTGCCAGCGATGAGCCGGGACTAGCGGGAGGGGTGGCGGAGACCCAGTACTTC
CDR3 protein: CASDEPGLAGGVAETQYF

D gene: TRBD1
V gene: TRBV7-9
J gene: TRBJ2-2
clone size: .
CDR3 DNA: TGTGCCAGCAGCTGGGACAGGGACACCGGGGAGCTGTTTTTT
CDR3 protein: CASSWDRDTGELFF

D gene: .
V gene: TRBV29-1
J gene: TRBJ2-2
clone size: .
CDR3 DNA: TGCAGCGTTCTGACCACCGGGGAGCTGTTTTTT
CDR3 protein: CSVLTTGELFF

D gene: .
V gene: TRBV9
J gene: TRBJ2-1
clone size: .
CDR3 DNA: TGTGCCAGCAGCGTAGGTCTCCCGGAGTACAATGAGCAGTTCTTC
CDR3 protein: CASSVGLPEYNEQFF

D gene: .
V gene: TRBV9
J gene: TRBJ2-7
clone size: .
CDR3 DNA: TGTGCCAGCAGCGTAGGGGGGACCTACGAGCAGTACTTC
CDR3 protein: CASSVGGTYEQYF

D gene: TRBD2
V gene: TRBV29-1
J gene: TRBJ2-2
clone size: .
CDR3 DNA: TGCAGCGTTGAGATTAGCGGGAGGGCCAGAACCGGGGAGCTGTTTTTT
CDR3 protein: CSVEISGRARTGELFF

D gene: .
V gene: TRBV11-2
J gene: TRBJ1-1
clone size: .
CDR3 DNA: TGTGCCAGCAGCTTAGTGTACAGCAGCACTGAAGCTTTCTTT
CDR3 protein: CASSLVYSSTEAFF

D gene: TRBD2
V gene: TRBV29-1
J gene: TRBJ2-1
clone size: .
CDR3 DNA: TGCAGCGTTGAGGCAACTAGCGTCTACAATGAGCAGTTCTTC
CDR3 protein: CSVEATSVYNEQFF